This TCR beta chain stems from a study of blood T cell repertoires in COVID-19. The study recruited people aged roughly 18 to 95 years across 20 to 30 US areas. Participant-given clinical history determined each cohort assignment. The CDR3 loop spans 14 amino acids. V was pared by 1 base and J by 5 bases, with 12 bases between. CDR1 PRHDT and CDR2 FYEKMQ come from the germline V gene (reference sequence). In the study's own analysis: Amplifying reference gene primers gave estimates of nucleated cell counts. Assay used: immunoSEQ multiplex PCR; TCRdb lists only in-frame clones, some missing. The V and J calls and clone size come from that table; D and trimming were worked out from the DNA. Of 240,000 or so clones in the sample, around 85% were seen once.

This chain joins TRBV13 and TRBJ2-7; a possible D gene is TRBD2 (5 bases). The sample consisted of PBMCs or T cells enriched from blood (not recorded which). The sequence came from a woman aged 35 to 49 with acute COVID-19. The CDR3 sequence: CASSLVSLADEQYF. CDR3 nucleotide sequence: TGTGCCAGCAGCTTAGTGAGCCTAGCTGACGAGCAGTACTTC.